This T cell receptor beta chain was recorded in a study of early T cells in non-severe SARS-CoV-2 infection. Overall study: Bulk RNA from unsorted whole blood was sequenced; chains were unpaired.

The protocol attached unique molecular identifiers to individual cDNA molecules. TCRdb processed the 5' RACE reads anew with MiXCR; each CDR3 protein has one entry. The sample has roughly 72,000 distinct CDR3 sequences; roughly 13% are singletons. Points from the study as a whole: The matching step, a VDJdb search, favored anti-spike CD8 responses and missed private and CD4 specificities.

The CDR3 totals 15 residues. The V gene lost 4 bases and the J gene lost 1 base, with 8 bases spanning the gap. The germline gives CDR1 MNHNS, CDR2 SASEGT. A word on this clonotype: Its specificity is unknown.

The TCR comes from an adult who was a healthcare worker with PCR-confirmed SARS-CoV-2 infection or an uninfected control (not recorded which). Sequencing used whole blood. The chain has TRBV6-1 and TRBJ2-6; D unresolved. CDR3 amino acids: CASSAFRSGANVLTF. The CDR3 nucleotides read TGTGCCAGCAGTGCTTTCCGATCTGGGGCCAACGTCCTGACTTTC.